These 28 T cell receptor beta chains originate from one sample sequenced in a study of blood T cell repertoires in COVID-19. Sequenced by immunoSEQ multiplex PCR; TCRdb stores in-frame clones only, minus some. The sample lists about 220,000 clones, more than 70% occurring once. The sample consisted of peripheral blood. The receptor set was obtained from a woman aged 80 or over with acute or convalescent COVID-19.

V is TRBV3-1 (or the pseudogene TRBV3-2) and J is TRBJ2-7; D might be TRBD1 (7 bases). The CDR3 consists of 16 residues. CDR1 is LGHDT, CDR2 YNNKEL, per germline (reference sequence). V was trimmed by 1 base and J by 2 bases, leaving 15 bases between them. CDR3 sequence: CASSQGGTATTYEQYF. For the CDR3, the DNA is TGTGCCAGCAGCCAAGGCGGGACAGCCACCACCTACGAGCAGTACTTC.

J is TRBJ1-2 and V is TRBV4-2, with TRBD1 identical over 8 bases. The CDR3 is 16 residues long. Germline V gene data show CDR1 as LGHNA and CDR2 as YNFKEQ. Losses at the gene ends were 3 bases for V and 4 bases for J; bases not matched to a gene: 10. The CDR3 DNA follows: TGTGCCAGCAGCCACCCCCAGGACAGGGAGATCTATGGCTACACCTTC. Amino acid sequence: CASSHPQDREIYGYTF.

This rearrangement joins TRBV6-6 to TRBJ1-3; 7 bases fit TRBD1. The CDR3 length is 13 residues. Germline V gene lookup returns CDR1 MNHNY and CDR2 SVGAGI (reference sequence). Trimming removed 7 bases from V and 4 bases from J; junction bases left unmatched: 4. The CDR3 region has the DNA TGTGCCAGCACTCTGGACAGGGGAAACACCATATATTTT. It is translated as CASTLDRGNTIYF.

J is TRBJ1-4 and V is TRBV6-4; D is possibly TRBD1 (5 bases). The germline V gene encodes CDR1 MRHNA and CDR2 SNTAGT. V was shortened by 8 bases and J by 7 bases, with 14 bases between the two germline ends. The CDR3 runs 13 residues. The CDR3: CASPPGRREKLFF. As DNA, the CDR3 is TGTGCCAGCCCCCCAGGGCGCCGTGAAAAACTGTTTTTT.

The V and J genes are TRBV27 and TRBJ1-5; TRBD1 is a possible D gene (5 bases). Trimming stripped 6 bases from V and 6 bases from J, with 18 bases between. CDR3 length: 15 amino acids. The V gene's germline CDR1 is MNHEY and CDR2 SMNVEV (reference sequence). The CDR3 protein is CASSHRGGVSQPQHF. CDR3 bases: TGTGCCAGCAGCCACCGTGGGGGGGTAAGTCAGCCCCAGCATTTT.

The J gene is TRBJ1-1, the V gene TRBV19; maybe TRBD1 (5 bases). V shed 3 bases and J shed 3 bases, with 14 bases lying between them. The germline V gene has CDR1 LNHDA and CDR2 SQIVND (reference sequence). This CDR3 is built from 15 residues. CDR3 region: CASSILGRAYTEAFF. For the CDR3, the DNA is TGTGCCAGTAGTATTCTGGGCAGGGCGTACACTGAAGCTTTCTTT.

The rearrangement joins TRBV11-1 to TRBJ1-1; D is unclear. CDR1 and CDR2 from the germline V gene are SGHAT and FQDESV (reference sequence). The CDR3 has 14 amino acids. The V end was cut by 1 base, the J end by 1 base, with 7 bases between. For the CDR3, the DNA is TGTGCCAGCAGCTTAGAACTCCGGAACACTGAAGCTTTCTTT. Translated, it gives CASSLELRNTEAFF.

This chain connects TRBV6-1 to TRBJ2-3, with D possibly matching TRBD1 (5 bases). This CDR3 comprises 15 residues. V lost 0 bases and J lost 1, with 8 bases in between. CDR1 is MNHNS and CDR2 is SASEGT in the germline V gene. The CDR3 protein is CASSEAGARTDTQYF. DNA of the CDR3: TGTGCCAGCAGTGAAGCTGGGGCCCGCACAGATACGCAGTATTTT.

The rearrangement joins TRBV11-1 to TRBJ1-2, with 7 bases aligning to TRBD1. Germline CDR1 is SGHAT and CDR2 is FQDESV (reference sequence). CDR3 size: 16 residues. J gave up 6 bases and V 8 bases, and 18 bases lay outside the gene matches. The CDR3 DNA follows: TGTGCCAGCGGATTTGGGAAGTTCGGGACAGAGAATGGCTACACCTTC. Translating gives CASGFGKFGTENGYTF.

The chain recombines TRBV2 with TRBJ1-2; D might be TRBD1 (6 bases). CDR3 length equals 14 residues. Germline loops: CDR1 SNHLY, CDR2 FYNNEI. Trimming pared 0 bases from V and 7 bases from J, leaving 12 bases between. In DNA form, the CDR3 reads TGTGCCAGCAGTGAAGCGGGGGGGCTAGGTGGCTACACCTTC. Translating it yields CASSEAGGLGGYTF.

This clone was detected only a few times. The chain joins TRBV7-2 to TRBJ1-1; 8 bases fit TRBD1. J was trimmed by 1 base and V by 5 bases; bases with no gene match: 12. CDR3 length: 17 residues. Germline CDR1 and CDR2: SGHTA and FQGNSA. CDR3 sequence: CASSLRPQGASNTEAFF. In DNA, the CDR3 is TGTGCCAGCAGCCTCCGTCCCCAGGGGGCGTCGAACACTGAAGCTTTCTTT.

This clone was seen a few times. V usage is TRBV9 and J usage is TRBJ1-2, with D hard to call. The CDR3 is 15 residues long. Trimming shortened V by 0 bases and J by 8 bases, and 17 bases separated the two germline ends. The germline gives CDR1 SGDLS, CDR2 YYNGEE. This CDR3 is CASSVATPGYGGYTF. The CDR3 bases are TGTGCCAGCAGCGTAGCTACCCCGGGATATGGCGGCTACACCTTC.

The chain is built from TRBV18 and TRBJ1-4, with D unresolved. The CDR3 loop spans 13 amino acids. The V end lost 2 bases, the J end lost 8 bases, and 9 bases lay between the germline ends. The V gene's germline CDR1 is KGHSH and CDR2 LQKENI. CDR3 nucleotide sequence: TGTGCCAGCTCACCAGCGGGAGCGGAAAAACTGTTTTTT. Translated: CASSPAGAEKLFF.

To note about this clone: This sample also contains other DNA sequences that code for the same CDR3. The rearrangement links TRBV7-2 to TRBJ1-5, with 7 bases lining up with TRBD1. Germline CDR1 SGHTA, CDR2 FQGNSA. This CDR3 region has 14 residues. The ends lost 4 bases at V and 3 bases at J; junction bases unmatched: 3. The CDR3 region has the DNA TGTGCCAGCAGCTCAACAGGGGCCAATCAGCCCCAGCATTTT. Its protein product is CASSSTGANQPQHF.

The chain uses TRBV5-1 and TRBJ1-2; D is ambiguous. The germline V gene has CDR1 SGHRS and CDR2 YFSETQ. CDR3 length: 15 residues. Trimming pared 4 bases from V and 1 base from J, leaving 14 bases between. The CDR3 nucleotides read TGCGCCAGCAGCCCGCGACCGACTCTTAACTATGGCTACACCTTC. Translation: CASSPRPTLNYGYTF.

This chain joins TRBV6-5 and TRBJ1-4; D not certain. The CDR3 is made up of 15 amino acids. Trimming took off 8 bases at V and 8 bases at J, with 21 bases between the two ends. Germline V lookup: CDR1 MNHEY, CDR2 SVGAGI. The CDR3 here is CASASERLLKEKLFF. The CDR3 region has the DNA TGTGCCAGCGCGTCAGAGAGGTTATTAAAGGAAAAACTGTTTTTT.

V is TRBV18 and J is TRBJ2-2; 8 bases match TRBD2. V shed 2 bases and J 3 bases; nucleotides not matched to a gene: 2. In germline, CDR1 is KGHSH, CDR2 LQKENI. The CDR3 runs to 15 residues. The CDR3 DNA is TGTGCCAGCTCACCAACGGGAGGGTACACCGGGGAGCTGTTTTTT. Protein product: CASSPTGGYTGELFF.

The chain combines TRBV7-2 with TRBJ2-1; D unresolved. V lost 1 base to trimming and J lost 7 bases, with 11 bases between them. This CDR3 has 14 amino acids. Germline lookup yields CDR1 SGHTA and CDR2 FQGNSA. The DNA for the CDR3 is TGTGCCAGCAGCTTAGGGCTGGTGCCAAATGAGCAGTTCTTC. Protein sequence: CASSLGLVPNEQFF. Looking up the rest from reference TRBV7-2 and TRBJ2-1 gives the full variable domain: GAGVSQSPSNKVTEKGKDVELRCDPISGHTALYWYRQSLGQGLEFLIYFQGNSAPDKSGLPSDRFSAERTGGSVSTLTIQRTQQEDSAVYLCASSLGLVPNEQFFGPGTRLTVL.

The rearrangement joins TRBV6-6 to TRBJ1-2, with a weak D call TRBD1 (5 bases). The CDR3 is 16 residues long. The germline V gene has CDR1 MNHNY and CDR2 SVGAGI (reference sequence). Trimming removed 6 bases from V and 4 bases from J, with 21 bases in between. This chain's CDR3 is CASRETAEQGLYGYTF. The CDR3 bases are TGTGCCAGCAGAGAGACAGCAGAACAAGGGCTCTATGGCTACACCTTC.

The rearrangement links TRBV13 to TRBJ1-2; a possible D gene is TRBD1 (5 bases). Germline V gives CDR1 PRHDT, CDR2 FYEKMQ (reference sequence). V gave up 6 bases and J gave up 4 bases, with 21 bases separating them. This CDR3 contains 16 residues. The CDR3 loop is CASRPRAAGHGYGYTF. The CDR3 bases are TGTGCCAGCAGACCCCGGGCGGCAGGGCACGGCTATGGCTACACCTTC.

This clone appeared a few times. This rearrangement joins TRBV9 to TRBJ2-3; 8 nucleotides align to TRBD1. CDR1 is SGDLS and CDR2 is YYNGEE in the germline V gene. With V trimmed by 0 bases and J by 1 base, 4 bases remained unmatched. This CDR3 spans 16 amino acids. Written as DNA, the CDR3 is TGTGCCAGCAGCGTAGGGACAGGGTTTGGCACAGATACGCAGTATTTT. Translation gives CASSVGTGFGTDTQYF.

The rearrangement joins TRBV28 to TRBJ2-7; 8 bases match TRBD1. J gave up 6 bases and V 6 bases, and 10 bases lay outside the gene matches. CDR1 is MDHEN and CDR2 is SYDVKM in the germline V gene. CDR3 size: 14 residues. The CDR3 loop is CASRVDRDPGEQYF. Written as DNA, the CDR3 is TGTGCCAGCAGAGTGGACAGGGACCCGGGCGAGCAGTACTTC.

The chain employs TRBV18 and TRBJ1-1, with D possibly matching TRBD1 (6 bases). V was trimmed by 2 bases and J by 3 bases, leaving 10 bases between them. The CDR3 runs to 14 residues. Germline-derived CDR1 and CDR2 are KGHSH and LQKENI. In nucleotides, the CDR3 is TGTGCCAGCTCACCAGGGCCAGGGGACACTGAAGCTTTCTTT. This sequence encodes CASSPGPGDTEAFF.

The V and J genes are TRBV5-3 and TRBJ2-1; D is possibly TRBD1 (5 bases). TRBV5-3 is recorded as an ORF, its role being uncertain. The CDR3 has 17 residues. V lost 1 base, J lost 9 bases, and 23 bases lay in between. CDR3 DNA: TGTGCCAGAAGCTTGCGGCGGACAATACCCCCTTGGAGTGAGCAGTTCTTC. Translated: CARSLRRTIPPWSEQFF.

This clone was seen just once. The chain uses TRBV9 and TRBJ2-1; possibly TRBD1 for D (6 bases). Looked up from germline, CDR1 is SGDLS and CDR2 is YYNGEE. The length of the CDR3 is 15 residues. Trimming stripped 0 bases from V and 7 bases from J, with 14 bases between. CDR3 bases: TGTGCCAGCAGCGTAGGTCAGGGGCTGGGGAATGAGCAGTTCTTC. Amino acids: CASSVGQGLGNEQFF.

The genes are TRBV6-4 and TRBJ1-2; D ambiguous. CDR1 and CDR2 (germline): MRHNA, SNTAGT. Trimming stripped 5 bases from V and 6 bases from J, with 13 bases between. CDR3 size: 13 residues. Here the CDR3 reads CASSPGSGNGYTF. The CDR3 nucleotides read TGTGCCAGCAGTCCTGGGTCGGGAAATGGCTACACCTTC.

The chain is built from TRBV3-1 (or the pseudogene TRBV3-2) and TRBJ1-3; D is ambiguous. From germline, CDR1 is LGHDT and CDR2 YNNKEL (reference sequence). The V end lost 1 base, the J end lost 0 bases, and 7 bases lay between the germline ends. The CDR3 is 15 residues long. The CDR3 sequence is CASSQGRGSGNTIYF. CDR3 DNA sequence: TGTGCCAGCAGCCAAGGCCGAGGCTCTGGAAACACCATATATTTT.

The chain has TRBV2 and TRBJ1-1; D is uncertain. CDR3 size: 16 residues. Germline V gene sequence: CDR1 SNHLY, CDR2 FYNNEI. V gave up 5 bases and J gave up 8 bases, with 24 bases separating them. CDR3: CASSLDVLKFMREAFF. The CDR3 nucleotides read TGTGCCAGCAGTTTAGACGTCCTGAAGTTTATGAGGGAAGCTTTCTTT.